What follows is one T cell receptor beta chain and its context. The sample comes from a study of technical replicates of blood from a few donors. Sequencing used immunoSEQ multiplex PCR; TCRdb keeps in-frame clones, though not all of them. The data show 80,000 to 90,000 clones, roughly 94% seen once. In germline, CDR1 is WNHNN, CDR2 SYGVQD (reference sequence). The CDR3 contains 14 residues. V lost 6 bases to trimming and J lost 5 bases, with 16 bases between them. The chain recombines TRBV10-1 with TRBJ1-2; no clear D gene. The receptor's source is a human donor in good health. The sequenced material came from T cells isolated from PBMCs. CDR3 sequence: CASRSERVGYGYTF. CDR3 bases: TGCGCCAGCAGATCTGAGAGGGTAGGTTATGGCTACACCTTC.